The entry that follows covers one T cell receptor beta chain sequence. It lacks a known antigen. No much larger clonotype is one base removed from it; base qualities were not supplied. The transplants used related donors with nonmyeloablative bone marrow transplantation, and mixed chimerism in the human trials was transient. Unstimulated Tregs (CD4+CD25+CD127-), CD4+ non-Tregs (CD4+CD25-), CD4 and CD8 cells were FACS-sorted from thawed PBMCs. Patients were 4 combined kidney and bone marrow transplant recipients from the ITN036ST trial, and only these trial subjects had samples available. Healthy control blood was separated into PBMCs by Ficoll density gradient and cryopreserved, and patient PBMCs were collected both before and after transplant. Spanning cysteine to phenylalanine, the CDR3 consists of 17 amino acids. Only the CDR3 part of the read is kept: 51 bases, read in frame from the first base. The germline V gene (reference sequence) provides CDR1 SEHNR and CDR2 FQNEAQ. The V end gives up 3 bases and the J end 6 bases, leaving 8 bases in the junction not matched to a gene.

These data come from a study of Tregs in tolerant kidney transplant recipients (dated by TCRdb to the late 2010s). In the study overall: TCRbeta sequencing was used in the study to identify donor-specific regulatory T cells before combined kidney and bone marrow transplantation, and the identified cells were then tracked after transplant. Overall study results and their limits: Expanding Tregs with activated donor B cells appeared to identify the most biologically relevant and donor-specific TCRbeta repertoire. Donor-specific Treg expansion was found to exceed global Treg expansion in tolerant patients, suggesting antigen-driven rather than nonspecific expansion. Biological reproducibility was not directly addressed, though technical replication error appeared minimal. The study was limited by small patient numbers, and the findings need validation in larger populations and under other immunosuppression protocols. PCR primers changed over time for some patients, so nucleotide-level comparison across those patients' samples was not possible.

For TCRbeta CDR3 sequencing, genomic DNA from the sorted cells was extracted using the QIAGEN DNeasy Blood and Tissue Kit. Through immunoSEQ, high-throughput TCRbeta CDR3 sequencing was done commercially, including PCR amplification with internal controls and bias correction. As for how the authors treated the data: Unique productive TCRbeta sequences were defined by CDR3 nucleotide sequence where primers matched, otherwise by CDR3 amino acid sequence with Vbeta and Jbeta genes. Sorting error was corrected by removing sequences shared between sorted populations at a frequency ratio of 2:1 or less, and the remaining shared sequences were assigned to the higher population. Sequences were defined as donor-reactive when expanded at least 5-fold in CFSE-low cells versus unstimulated cells and present at a frequency of at least 0.01% in CFSE-low cells. Jensen-Shannon divergence, calculated on the top 100 TCRbeta sequences ranked by frequency, was used to quantify repertoire divergence. When a sample had multiple sequencing runs, each run was corrected for sorting error separately and the runs were then pooled. TCRdb took over this immuneACCESS table, retaining in-frame rearrangements with V and J assigned. Such tables are incomplete; in checked studies, under half of the missing clones stem from an unresolved V gene, and the remainder is unexplained. V, J and clone size derive from that table, while D and trimming were established from the DNA sequence. Within this sample are fewer than 55,000 clones, with roughly nine tenths of them counted one time only. The top ten constitute 15% of the sample.

Sequences were derived from CD8+ T cells from blood (PBMCs), sampled 12 months after the transplant. The V gene is TRBV7-9 and the J gene is TRBJ2-2; 12 of the junction bases match TRBD2. The source of this sequence is a human patient who received a combined kidney and bone marrow transplant. Following transplantation, part of the T cell population may be supplied by the graft donor rather than the patient. This receptor has the CDR3 CASSFLPGTSGPGELFF. The nucleotides read TGTGCCAGCAGCTTCCTACCCGGGACTAGCGGGCCCGGGGAGCTGTTTTTT.